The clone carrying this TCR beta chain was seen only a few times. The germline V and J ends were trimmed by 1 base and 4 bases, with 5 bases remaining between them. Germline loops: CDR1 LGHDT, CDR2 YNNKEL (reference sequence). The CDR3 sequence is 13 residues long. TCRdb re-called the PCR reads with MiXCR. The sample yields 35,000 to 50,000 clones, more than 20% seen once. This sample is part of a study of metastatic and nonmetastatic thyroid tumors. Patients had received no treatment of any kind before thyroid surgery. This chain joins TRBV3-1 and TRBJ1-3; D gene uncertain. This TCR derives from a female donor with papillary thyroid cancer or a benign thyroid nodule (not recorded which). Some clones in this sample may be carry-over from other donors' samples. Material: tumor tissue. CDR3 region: CASSQGQGNTIYF. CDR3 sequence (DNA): TGTGCCAGCAGCCAAGGGCAGGGAAACACCATATATTTT.